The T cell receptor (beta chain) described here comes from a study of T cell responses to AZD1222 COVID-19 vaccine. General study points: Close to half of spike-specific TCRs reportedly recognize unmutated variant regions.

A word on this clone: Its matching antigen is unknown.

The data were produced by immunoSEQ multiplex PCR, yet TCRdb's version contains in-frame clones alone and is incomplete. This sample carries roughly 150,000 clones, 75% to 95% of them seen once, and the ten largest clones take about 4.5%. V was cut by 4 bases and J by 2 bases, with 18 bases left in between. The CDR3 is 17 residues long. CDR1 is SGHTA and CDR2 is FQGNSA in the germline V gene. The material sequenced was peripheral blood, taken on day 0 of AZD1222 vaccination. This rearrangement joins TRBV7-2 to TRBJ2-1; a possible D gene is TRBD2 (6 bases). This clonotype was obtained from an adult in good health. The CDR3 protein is CASSSSPRGTTYNEQFF. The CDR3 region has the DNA TGTGCCAGCAGCTCGTCCCCCCGCGGGACCACCTACAATGAGCAGTTCTTC. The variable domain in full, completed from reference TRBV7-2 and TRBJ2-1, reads GAGVSQSPSNKVTEKGKDVELRCDPISGHTALYWYRQSLGQGLEFLIYFQGNSAPDKSGLPSDRFSAERTGGSVSTLTIQRTQQEDSAVYLCASSSSPRGTTYNEQFFGPGTRLTVL.